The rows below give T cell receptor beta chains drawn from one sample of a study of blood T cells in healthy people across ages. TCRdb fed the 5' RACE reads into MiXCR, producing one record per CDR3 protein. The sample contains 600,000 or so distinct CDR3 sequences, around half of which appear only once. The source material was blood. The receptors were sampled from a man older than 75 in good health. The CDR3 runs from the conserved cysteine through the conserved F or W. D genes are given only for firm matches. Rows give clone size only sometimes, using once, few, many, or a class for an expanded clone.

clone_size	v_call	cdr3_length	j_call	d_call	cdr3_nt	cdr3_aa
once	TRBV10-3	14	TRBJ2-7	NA	TGTGCCATCAGTGAGGCGAAATCAACGGAACGGCAGTACTTC	CAISEAKSTERQYF
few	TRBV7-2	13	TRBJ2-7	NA	TGTGCCAGCAGCTTAGACCAGACCTACGAGCAGTACTTC	CASSLDQTYEQYF
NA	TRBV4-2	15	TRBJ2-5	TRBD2	TGTGCCAGCAGCCAGGCGGGAGGGCCTGAAGAGGCCCAGTACTTC	CASSQAGGPEEAQYF
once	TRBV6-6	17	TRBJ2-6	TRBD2	TGTACCAGCAGTTACGGGGGGACGGGCTCTGGGGCCAACGTCCTGACTTTC	CTSSYGGTGSGANVLTF
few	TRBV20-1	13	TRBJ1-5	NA	TGCAGTGCTAGCGAGGATAGCAATCAGCCCCAGCATTTT	CSASEDSNQPQHF
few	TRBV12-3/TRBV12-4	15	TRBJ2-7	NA	TGTGCCAGCAGTTTATGGGGGGCGGGAGATACAGAGCAGTACTTC	CASSLWGAGDTEQYF
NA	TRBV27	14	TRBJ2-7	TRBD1	TGTGCCACCACAGCCGGGACAGGGGCATCCGAGCAGTACTTC	CATTAGTGASEQYF
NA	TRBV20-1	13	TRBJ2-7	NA	TGCAGTGCCCGGGACGACTCCGGCTACGAGCAGTACTTC	CSARDDSGYEQYF
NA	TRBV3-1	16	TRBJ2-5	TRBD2	TGTGCCAGCAGCCAACTAGCGGGGGGGCCGCAAGAGACCCAGTACTTC	CASSQLAGGPQETQYF
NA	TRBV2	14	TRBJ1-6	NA	TGTGCCAGCAGTGATCAGGGGAGGAATTCACCCCTCCACTTT	CASSDQGRNSPLHF
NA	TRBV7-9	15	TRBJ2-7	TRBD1	TGTGCCAGCAGCTTACTGGGGACAGGCGTCTACGAGCAGTACTTC	CASSLLGTGVYEQYF
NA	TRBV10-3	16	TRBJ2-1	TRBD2	TGTGCCATCAGTGAGGGCGGGAGCAGCTCCTACAATGAGCAGTTCTTC	CAISEGGSSSYNEQFF
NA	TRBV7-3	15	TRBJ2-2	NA	TGTGCCAGCAGCCCCGATGGGCCGAACACCGGGGAGCTGTTTTTT	CASSPDGPNTGELFF
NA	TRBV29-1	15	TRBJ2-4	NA	TGCAGCGTTGAAGTTAGAGCTCTAGCCAAAAACATTCAGTACTTC	CSVEVRALAKNIQYF
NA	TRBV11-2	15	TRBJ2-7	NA	TGTGCCAGCAGCTTATCGGCAGGGGTCTCCTACGAGCAGTACTTC	CASSLSAGVSYEQYF
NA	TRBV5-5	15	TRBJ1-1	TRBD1	TGTGCCAGCAGCTTCGAACAGGGGGAAGGAACTGAAGCTTTCTTT	CASSFEQGEGTEAFF
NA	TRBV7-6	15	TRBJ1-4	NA	TGTGCCAGCAGCTTACAGGAGTCTAGGTCCGGAAAACTGTTTTTT	CASSLQESRSGKLFF
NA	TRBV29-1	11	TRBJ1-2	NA	TGCAGCGTTTTTGCTAACTATGGCTACACCTTC	CSVFANYGYTF
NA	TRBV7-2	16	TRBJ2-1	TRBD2	TGTGCCGGCAGCCCCCACCGGACTAGCTCCTACAATGAGCAGTTCTTC	CAGSPHRTSSYNEQFF
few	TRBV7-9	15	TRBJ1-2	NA	TGTGCCAGCACCCCCCAGGCTACAGCTAACTATGGCTACACCTTC	CASTPQATANYGYTF
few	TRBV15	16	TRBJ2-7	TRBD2	TGTGCCACCAGCAGCCCTGGACTAGCGGGAGCTTACGAGCAGTACTTC	CATSSPGLAGAYEQYF
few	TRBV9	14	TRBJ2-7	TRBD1	TGTGCCAGCCGGCGGACAGGGGAAGTTTACGAGCAGTACTTC	CASRRTGEVYEQYF
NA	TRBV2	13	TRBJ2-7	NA	TGTGCCAGCAGTCTAATACAGGGAAATGAGCAGTACTTC	CASSLIQGNEQYF
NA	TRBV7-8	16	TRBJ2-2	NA	TGTGCCAGCAGCTTAGTCCGGGACCCGAACACCGGGGAGCTGTTTTTT	CASSLVRDPNTGELFF
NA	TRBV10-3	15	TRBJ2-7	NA	TGTGCCATCAGTGAGCTAGTAGGAGATACCAATGAGCAGTACTTC	CAISELVGDTNEQYF
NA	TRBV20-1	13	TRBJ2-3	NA	TGCAGTGCTGCCGGACTGGGCACAGATACGCAGTATTTT	CSAAGLGTDTQYF
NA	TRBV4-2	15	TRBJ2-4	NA	TGTGCCAGCAGCCAAGATCAAAACAGGAAAAACATTCAGTACTTC	CASSQDQNRKNIQYF
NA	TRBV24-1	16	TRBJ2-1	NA	TGTGCCACCAGTGACCCGGGACTTTCCCCGTACAATGAGCAGTTCTTC	CATSDPGLSPYNEQFF
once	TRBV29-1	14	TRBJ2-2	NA	TGCAGCGTTGAGGGGCAGTATGACACCGGGGAGCTGTTTTTT	CSVEGQYDTGELFF
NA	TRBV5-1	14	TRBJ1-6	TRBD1	TGCGCCAGCAGCGCGGGACAGGGAAATTCACCCCTCCACTTT	CASSAGQGNSPLHF
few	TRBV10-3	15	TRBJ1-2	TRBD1	TGTGCCACCCGGACAGGGGTGGCGGCTAACTATGGCTACACCTTC	CATRTGVAANYGYTF
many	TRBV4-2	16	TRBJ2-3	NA	TGTGCCAGCAGCCAAGTGATCCAGGCCGGCACAGATACGCAGTATTTT	CASSQVIQAGTDTQYF
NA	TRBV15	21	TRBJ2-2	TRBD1	TGTGCCACCAGCAGAGCGATACAGTCGACAGGGGGGTTGAGTAGGGCCGGGGAGCTGTTTTTT	CATSRAIQSTGGLSRAGELFF
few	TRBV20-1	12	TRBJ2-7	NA	TGCAGTTATAGAGCTAGCTCCTACGAGCAGTACTTC	CSYRASSYEQYF
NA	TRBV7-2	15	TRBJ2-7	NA	TGTGCCAGCAGCTTAGCGGGGGGCTCCTCCGACGAGCAGTACTTC	CASSLAGGSSDEQYF
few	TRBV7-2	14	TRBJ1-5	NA	TGTGCCAGCAGCTTAAGCCTGGGTAGTCAGCCCCAGCATTTT	CASSLSLGSQPQHF
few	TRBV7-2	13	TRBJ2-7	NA	TGTGCCAGCAGCTTATCTGTGGATTACGAGCAGTACTTC	CASSLSVDYEQYF
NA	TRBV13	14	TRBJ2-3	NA	TGTGCCAGCAGCCTCGGACCCCGGAGAGATACGCAGTATTTT	CASSLGPRRDTQYF
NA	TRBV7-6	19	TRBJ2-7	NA	TGTGCCAGCAGCTTAGTATGGATGCTTGGGCGGACCAGCTCCTACGAGCAGTACTTC	CASSLVWMLGRTSSYEQYF
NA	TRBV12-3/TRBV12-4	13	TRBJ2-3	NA	TGTGCCAGCAGTTTCTTGGCGATAAGTACGCAGTATTTT	CASSFLAISTQYF
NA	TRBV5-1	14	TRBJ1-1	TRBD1	TGCGCCAGCAGCTTGGCGGGGACAGGGAGTGAAGCTTTCTTT	CASSLAGTGSEAFF
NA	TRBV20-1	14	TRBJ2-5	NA	TGCAGTGCTAGAGATGGAGGAAACCAAGAGACCCAGTACTTC	CSARDGGNQETQYF
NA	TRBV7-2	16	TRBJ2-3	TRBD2	TGTGCCAGCAGCTTAGTAGGGCGGGGGGTCACAGATACGCAGTATTTT	CASSLVGRGVTDTQYF
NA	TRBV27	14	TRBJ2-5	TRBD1	TGTGCCAGCAGTCAAGGACAGGCAATCAAGACCCAGTACTTC	CASSQGQAIKTQYF
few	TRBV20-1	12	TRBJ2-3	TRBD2	TGCAGTGCCCCCACTAGCGCAGATACGCAGTATTTT	CSAPTSADTQYF
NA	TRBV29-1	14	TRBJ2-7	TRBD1	TGCAGCGCCAGCGGACAGGACAATTCCTACGAGCAGTACTTC	CSASGQDNSYEQYF
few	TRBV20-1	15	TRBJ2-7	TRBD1	TGCAGTGCTAGAGACGATGGGACAGGGACCTACGAGCAGTACTTC	CSARDDGTGTYEQYF
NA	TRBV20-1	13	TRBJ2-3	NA	TGCAGTGCTAGTGACAGAGAGAAAGATACGCAGTATTTT	CSASDREKDTQYF
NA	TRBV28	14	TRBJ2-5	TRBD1	TGTGCCAGCAGTCATAGGACAGGGGTTTGGGCAGAGTACTTC	CASSHRTGVWAEYF
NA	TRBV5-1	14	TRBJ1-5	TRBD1	TGCGCCAGCAGCACCGGACAGGGGGTCGAGCCCCAGCATTTT	CASSTGQGVEPQHF
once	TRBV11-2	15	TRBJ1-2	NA	TGTGCCAGCAGCCCACAGCGCGGGGGGATGAGGGGCTACACCTTC	CASSPQRGGMRGYTF